This T cell receptor (beta chain) was captured by sequencing in a study of T cell responses to AZD1222 COVID-19 vaccine (dated by TCRdb to about 2021). Looking at the study overall: TCR sequencing covered more than 230 trial participants: 207 given two doses of AZD1222 and around 26 given two doses of MenACWY control vaccine. Trial participants were enrolled by age into 18-55, 56-69 and 70-plus year subgroups, with around 150, 28 and 57 TCR-sequenced participants respectively. General findings and caveats noted by the study authors: Because no day 14 peak-response samples were available, repertoires were characterized only after the peak T cell response. CD4 TCRs associated with the vaccine covered the entire spike protein, and the dominant responses were in regions 160-218 and 743-854. After two AZD1222 doses, spike-specific TCR breadth and depth were significantly higher than at day 0 and than in MenACWY recipients. Conclusions about previously exposed vaccinees were limited because only a handful of AZD1222 recipients were SARS-CoV-2 seropositive at baseline. The 56-69-year group was small, and its depth increase did not reach significance, likely because of low power. Most participants were white British and females outnumbered males, and the authors suggested that clonal diversity may have been underestimated. Epitopes outside the regions mutated in the B.1.351 and B.1.1.7 variants were reportedly recognized by nearly half of the unique spike-specific TCRs.

The sample's time point, from its label and the paper: baseline before first vaccination. In light of the paper, this sample's treatment or condition label describes: meningococcal conjugate vaccine given as trial control. Vaccinee samples were obtained from the UK trials COV001 and COV002, which included a single-blind randomized controlled phase 2/3 trial of AZD1222 (ChAdOx1 nCoV-19) in healthy adults. For TCRbeta chain sequencing, PBMC samples from trial participants were taken at day 0 and at day 28 after the second dose. The CDR3 regions of human TCRbeta chains were analyzed by immunosequencing. On the authors' methods: TCRs in the repertoires were matched against a reference library of SARS-CoV-2-specific TCRs that had been generated with the MIRA antigen-specificity platform. Breadth was defined as the fraction of unique TCRs that were SARS-CoV-2-associated. Depth was defined as the fraction of total T cells that were SARS-CoV-2-associated. Using the MIRA data, every spike-specific TCR was mapped to the spike region that the TCR reacted to and assigned to either a CD4 or a CD8 class. Log10-transformed breadth and depth values were compared by one-way ANOVA with Sidak's multiple comparisons tests. Held by TCRdb, this immuneACCESS table contains in-frame sequences only and omits some clones. Under half of the omission traces to an unresolved V gene where checked; the cause of the rest is unknown. V and J calls and clone size are given by that table; D and trimming were obtained from the DNA. The sample records 80,000 to 100,000 clones, roughly 90% of which are singletons. The ten largest account for over 2.5% of the sample.

Its CDR3 holds 16 amino acids, cysteine through phenylalanine. Here the CDR3 DNA is all that survives: 48 bases in frame from base 1. Per the germline V gene, SGHRS is the CDR1 and YFSETQ is the CDR2. V gives up 4 bases and J gives up 1 base, and the segment between their germline ends measures 14 bases. On this clone: The antigen this receptor binds is unknown. Within one base of it there is no much larger clone, and no base qualities were kept.

Rearrangement joined TRBV5-1 to TRBJ1-4, with TRBD1 as a weak D call on 5 bases. Sample: peripheral blood, taken on day 0 of MenACWY control vaccination. This sequence originates from an adult in good health. This receptor carries the CDR3 CASSLWGTETNEKLFF. The nucleotide sequence is given as TGCGCCAGCAGCCTTTGGGGGACCGAAACTAATGAAAAACTGTTTTTT. The CDR3 plus the reference TRBV5-1 and TRBJ1-4 genes for the other parts give the full variable domain: KAGVTQTPRYLIKTRGQQVTLSCSPISGHRSVSWYQQTPGQGLQFLFEYFSETQRNKGNFPGRFSGRQFSNSRSEMNVSTLELGDSALYLCASSLWGTETNEKLFFGSGTQLSVL.